Described below is a single TCR beta chain sequence and its context. As yet, its antigen is unknown. Germline-derived CDR1 and CDR2 are SNHLY and FYNNEI. V shed 6 bases, J shed 4 bases, and the junction held 6 bases outside the gene matches. The CDR3 runs to 14 residues. The data stem from a study of cytomegalovirus exposure and HLA in healthy donors. The study's findings and limits: For most subjects, TCR beta sequences were reported to predict HLA-A and HLA-B alleles with accuracy.

Primers for the PCR totalled 60 Vbeta and 13 Jbeta. Only in-frame clones appear in the TCRdb table, and some are missing; sequencing was by immunoSEQ multiplex PCR. The table records under 150,000 clones, around three quarters of them present only once. The chain couples TRBV2 to TRBJ1-5, with 7 bases matching TRBD1. This clonotype was sampled from a woman under 40 in good health and CMV-seropositive. Sequences were obtained from PBMCs. This CDR3 is CASSLTGENQPQHF. CDR3 nucleotide sequence: TGTGCCAGCAGCCTAACAGGGGAGAATCAGCCCCAGCATTTT.